The clone carrying this T cell receptor beta chain was found a few times. Its specificity is unknown. cDNA synthesis used the whole RNA isolate, giving expressed TCRB sequences. Only in-frame clones appear in the TCRdb table, and some are missing; sequencing was by immunoSEQ multiplex PCR. The data contain hundreds of thousands of clones, 13% to 15% of them seen just once; the ten biggest clones take up roughly 0.024%. The data belong to a study of beta chain features in type 1 diabetes. Study-level points and caveats: Within patients, naive, central memory and Treg TCRB repertoires seemed more similar than within healthy donors. Researchers cautioned that cDNA sequencing could over-represent cells with high TCR expression.

Cell sorting via CD45RO/CCR7/CD25/CD127/CD95/CD27 was performed to obtain CD4+ naive, central memory, regulatory and stem cell-like memory cells. There are 13 residues in the CDR3. Per the germline V gene, CDR1 is SNHLY and CDR2 is FYNNEI. Trimming took 5 bases from V and 2 from J, leaving 9 bases between them. The chain links TRBV2 to TRBJ2-5; a possible D gene is TRBD1 (6 bases). The source of this sequence is a woman between 35 and 50 years old in good health. The specimen sequenced was naive CD4+ T cells from blood. CDR3 in DNA: TGTGCCAGCAGTATAGGACAGCAAGAGACCCAGTACTTC. This codes for CASSIGQQETQYF.